Each of the 26 T cell receptor beta chains below was sequenced from the same sample in a study of T cells expressing NK-cell markers. TCRdb reprocessed the 5' RACE reads, keeping one entry per CDR3 protein, no DNA. The table lists roughly 280,000 distinct CDR3 sequences. Sequencing was done on a sample of blood T cells: a sorted CD56 or NKG2C T cell subset, CD4+ or CD8+ T cells, or bulk PBMC T cells (not recorded which). The receptors were sampled from a man between 18 and 35 years old in good health.

The chain uses TRBV12-3 or TRBV12-4 and TRBJ1-2; TCRdb gives TRBD1 as the D gene, but with no DNA this cannot be confirmed. This CDR3 has 14 amino acids. The CDR3: CASSPLRQGYGYTF.

The rearrangement links TRBV4-2 to TRBJ2-2; there is no DNA to check the TCRdb D call of TRBD2. Germline CDR1 LGHNA, CDR2 YNFKEQ. There are 14 residues in the CDR3. This CDR3 is CASSLRESTGELFF.

J is TRBJ1-2 and V is TRBV12-3 or TRBV12-4; as DNA is missing, the TRBD1 call by TCRdb cannot be tested. CDR3 length: 17 amino acids. CDR3 amino acids: CASSFGTGAQANYGYTF.

The chain couples TRBV19 to TRBJ2-3; TCRdb lists TRBD2, though no DNA is available to test this call. Per the germline V gene, CDR1 is LNHDA and CDR2 is SQIVND (reference sequence). The CDR3 covers 13 residues. Here the CDR3 reads CASSRRRTDTQYF.

The chain couples TRBV7-2 to TRBJ2-1. The germline V gene encodes CDR1 SGHTA and CDR2 FQGNSA. The CDR3 length is 14 residues. CDR3 loop: CASSKQQTSNEQFF.

This chain uses TRBV25-1 with TRBJ2-5; the TRBD2 assignment by TCRdb is unverifiable without DNA. The length of the CDR3 is 16 residues. Germline assignment: CDR1 MGHDK and CDR2 SYGVNS. The CDR3: CASSALPSMGQETQYF.

V is TRBV10-1 and J is TRBJ2-1; TCRdb's D gene call, TRBD2, goes unchecked for lack of DNA. The CDR3 extends over 12 amino acids. Germline V lookup: CDR1 WNHNN, CDR2 SYGVQD (reference sequence). The CDR3 spells CASSTGLVEQFF.

The V gene is TRBV10-2, the J gene TRBJ1-2. This CDR3 has 12 amino acids. From germline, CDR1 is WSHSY and CDR2 SAAADI. CDR3 residues: CASSELIYGYTF.

The chain uses TRBV4-2 and TRBJ2-1; TCRdb returns TRBD1, unconfirmable since there is no DNA. The CDR3 is 15 residues long. CDR1 is LGHNA and CDR2 is YNFKEQ in the germline V gene. CDR3 loop: CASSNRDSEGNEQFF.

The chain has TRBV7-2 and TRBJ2-5; the D call of TRBD2 rests on TCRdb alone, since no DNA is present to check it. The CDR3 contains 15 residues. CDR1 and CDR2 from the germline V gene are SGHTA and FQGNSA. The CDR3 here is CASSLSGRGGETQYF.

This chain links TRBV28 with TRBJ2-1; checking the TCRdb D call of TRBD2 is not possible without DNA. This CDR3 is built from 15 residues. CDR1 is MDHEN, CDR2 SYDVKM, per germline. The CDR3 spells CASRRLAGGNNEQFF.

This chain links TRBV24-1 with TRBJ2-5; TCRdb picks TRBD1, but there is no DNA to check that call. CDR1 and CDR2 from the germline V gene are KGHDR and SFDVKD. The CDR3 totals 15 residues. CDR3 residues: CATSDRSGGQETQYF.

The chain joins TRBV12-3 or TRBV12-4 to TRBJ1-1; TCRdb calls TRBD1, which cannot be checked without DNA. CDR3 length equals 16 residues. The CDR3 sequence: CASSLVQGGFNTEAFF.

The chain is built from TRBV29-1 and TRBJ2-2; the TRBD1 assignment by TCRdb is unverifiable without DNA. The CDR3 runs 15 residues. Looked up from germline, CDR1 is SQVTM and CDR2 is ANQGSEA. The CDR3 loop reads CSATTPGQSTGELFF.

V and J are TRBV6-1 and TRBJ2-3. The CDR3 is 14 amino acids. Germline CDR1 is MNHNS and CDR2 is SASEGT. This chain's CDR3 is CASSGAGVGDTQYF.

CDR3: CATKPPGQGRETQYF. The chain recombines TRBV6-1 with TRBJ2-5; the D call of TRBD1 rests on TCRdb alone, since no DNA is present to check it. Per the germline V gene, CDR1 is MNHNS and CDR2 is SASEGT. CDR3 length: 15 residues.

The chain combines TRBV20-1 with TRBJ2-7; there is no DNA to check the TCRdb D call of TRBD2. Germline loops: CDR1 DFQATT, CDR2 SNEGSKA (reference sequence). CDR3 size: 13 residues. The CDR3 here is CRALTSGAYEQYF.

The chain links TRBV12-3 or TRBV12-4 to TRBJ1-6. The CDR3 extends over 13 amino acids. The CDR3 reads CASSSWLNSPLHF.

This chain joins TRBV6-6 and TRBJ2-1; lacking DNA, the TRBD1 call made by TCRdb goes unchecked. The length of the CDR3 is 11 residues. CDR1 MNHNY and CDR2 SVGAGI come from the germline V gene (reference sequence). The CDR3 region is CASGGGNEQFF.

The CDR3 spells CASSYLYEQYF. This chain uses TRBV6-5 with TRBJ2-7. The germline V gene has CDR1 MNHEY and CDR2 SVGAGI. This CDR3 comprises 11 residues.

V gene TRBV20-1 combines with J gene TRBJ1-6; TCRdb's D call, TRBD1, is unchecked because there is no DNA. The germline CDR1 and CDR2 sequences are DFQATT and SNEGSKA (reference sequence). The CDR3 has 13 amino acids. The CDR3 protein is CSVPGQGASPLHF.

The rearrangement links TRBV3-1 to TRBJ2-5; TCRdb outputs TRBD1, but without DNA this stays unchecked. Germline V gives CDR1 LGHDT, CDR2 YNNKEL (reference sequence). The CDR3 is 14 amino acids. CDR3 amino acids: CASSQDPVLGTQYF.

The chain links TRBV12-3 or TRBV12-4 to TRBJ1-6; TCRdb's D gene call, TRBD1, goes unchecked for lack of DNA. The CDR3 extends over 14 amino acids. The CDR3 loop reads CASRPTGVNSALHF.

The gene calls are TRBV20-1 and TRBJ2-5; TCRdb gives TRBD1 as the D gene, but with no DNA this cannot be confirmed. This CDR3 is built from 14 residues. In germline, CDR1 is DFQATT, CDR2 SNEGSKA (reference sequence). The CDR3 spells CSARDRGGGETQYF.

The chain links TRBV3-1 to TRBJ2-1; TCRdb designates TRBD2, a call that cannot be tested without DNA. The CDR3 runs to 16 residues. Per germline, CDR1 LGHDT and CDR2 YNNKEL (reference sequence). This CDR3 is CASSRQGWREHNEQFF.

The chain couples TRBV3-1 to TRBJ2-7. Germline-derived CDR1 and CDR2 are LGHDT and YNNKEL (reference sequence). The CDR3 has 13 amino acids. The CDR3: CASSQAVRPEQYF.